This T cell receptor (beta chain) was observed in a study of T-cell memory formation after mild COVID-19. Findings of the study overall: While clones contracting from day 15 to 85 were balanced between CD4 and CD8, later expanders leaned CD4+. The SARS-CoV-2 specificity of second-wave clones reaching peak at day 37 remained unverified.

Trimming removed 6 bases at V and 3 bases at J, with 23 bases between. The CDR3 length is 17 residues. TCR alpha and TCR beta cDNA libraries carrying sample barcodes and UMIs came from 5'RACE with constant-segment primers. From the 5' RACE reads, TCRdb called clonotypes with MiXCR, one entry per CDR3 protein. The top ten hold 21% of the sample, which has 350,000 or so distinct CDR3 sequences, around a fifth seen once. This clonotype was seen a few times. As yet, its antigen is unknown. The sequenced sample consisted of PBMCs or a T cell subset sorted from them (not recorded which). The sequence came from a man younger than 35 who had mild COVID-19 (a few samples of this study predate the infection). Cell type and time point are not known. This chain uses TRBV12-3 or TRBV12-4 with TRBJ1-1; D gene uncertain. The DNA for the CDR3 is TGTGCCAGCAGACTGAGCGTCCAGAGGCCTAAGCACACTGAAGCTTTCTTT. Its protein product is CASRLSVQRPKHTEAFF.